The 21 T cell receptor beta chains listed next were all sequenced from one sample in a study of resident and recirculating memory T cells in vitiligo. TCRdb's table, derived via immunoSEQ multiplex PCR, lists solely in-frame clones and lacks some. The table has 75,000 to 95,000 clones, about 90% seen once. The sequenced material came from blood. The receptor set was obtained from a male donor with vitiligo.

The J gene is TRBJ2-2, the V gene TRBV6-1; 8 bases match TRBD2. With 8 bases clipped from V and 6 bases from J, the junction kept 8 bases outside the gene matches. The germline V gene has CDR1 MNHNS and CDR2 SASEGT. CDR3 size: 14 residues. The CDR3, as DNA: TGTGCCAGCGGGATTAGCGGGGTTGCCGGGGAGCTGTTTTTT. It translates to CASGISGVAGELFF.

Here the CDR3 reads CASSFQNYGYTF. The CDR3 nucleotides read TGTGCCAGCAGTTTCCAGAACTATGGCTACACCTTC. This chain connects TRBV6-5 to TRBJ1-2; D remains unclear. The CDR3 covers 12 residues. Deletions cut 4 bases from V and 2 bases from J, with 5 bases between. Germline V lookup: CDR1 MNHEY, CDR2 SVGAGI.

This sequence joins TRBV28 and TRBJ1-1; 9 positions match TRBD1. Per the germline V gene, CDR1 is MDHEN and CDR2 is SYDVKM. Losses at the gene ends were 6 bases for V and 1 base for J; bases not matched to a gene: 3. This CDR3 spans 14 amino acids. The CDR3 reads CASRGDRANTEAFF. In nucleotides, the CDR3 is TGTGCCAGCAGGGGGGACAGGGCGAACACTGAAGCTTTCTTT.

The chain links TRBV7-8 to TRBJ1-2, with D perhaps TRBD1 (5 bases). There are 16 residues in the CDR3. Trimming left V 4 bases short and J 0 bases short, with 15 bases between. Germline lookup yields CDR1 SGHVS and CDR2 FQNEAQ. CDR3 protein: CASSSAWGGTNYGYTF. DNA of the CDR3: TGTGCCAGCAGCTCAGCCTGGGGGGGGACTAACTATGGCTACACCTTC.

This sequence joins TRBV7-9 and TRBJ2-7, with D maybe TRBD2 (5 bases). V lost 3 bases and J lost 2, with 14 bases in between. The CDR3 length is 15 residues. Germline V lookup: CDR1 SEHNR, CDR2 FQNEAQ (reference sequence). CDR3 nucleotides: TGTGCCAGCAGCTTTCAGATGGCGGAGGCCTACGAGCAGTACTTC. It specifies CASSFQMAEAYEQYF.

The chain uses TRBV23-1 and TRBJ2-2; D unresolved. TRBV23-1 is given ORF status, its function remaining uncertain. Trimming removed 9 bases from V and 6 bases from J, with 17 bases in between. CDR3 length: 14 residues. Here the CDR3 DNA reads TGCGCCAGTAGAGGCGAGGTGAGTGCCGGGGAGCTGTTTTTT. Amino acid sequence: CASRGEVSAGELFF.

This sequence joins TRBV19 and TRBJ1-5, with a tentative D call TRBD1 (5 bases). This CDR3 has 13 residues. Germline V gene lookup returns CDR1 LNHDA and CDR2 SQIVND (reference sequence). V lost 4 bases and J lost 4, with 8 bases in between. CDR3 nucleotides: TGTGCCAGTAGTAGGGGGGTGAATCAGCCCCAGCATTTT. This codes for CASSRGVNQPQHF. Looking up the rest from reference TRBV19 and TRBJ1-5 gives the full variable domain: DGGITQSPKYLFRKEGQNVTLSCEQNLNHDAMYWYRQDPGQGLRLIYYSQIVNDFQKGDIAEGYSVSREKKESFPLTVTSAQKNPTAFYLCASSRGVNQPQHFGDGTRLSIL.

About this clone: Relative to the germline gene, one junction end is altered; a read error may explain this. V usage is TRBV19 and J usage is TRBJ1-2, with 8 bases lining up with TRBD1. Germline V gene sequence: CDR1 LNHDA, CDR2 SQIVND (reference sequence). The CDR3 contains 16 residues. The CDR3 region has the DNA TGTGCCAGTACTATATCGCCGCGGACAGGGCTTGCCGGCTACACCTTC. Translating gives CASTISPRTGLAGYTF.

The chain is built from TRBV28 and TRBJ1-2, with D perhaps matching TRBD1 (6 bases). CDR1 is MDHEN, CDR2 SYDVKM, per germline. V lost 7 bases, J lost 4 bases, and 13 bases lay in between. The CDR3 spans 13 residues. CDR3 sequence reads: CASTMDRAYGYTF. CDR3 DNA: TGTGCCAGCACCATGGACAGAGCCTATGGCTACACCTTC.

The chain joins TRBV4-2 to TRBJ2-4, with D maybe TRBD2 (5 bases). This CDR3 has 12 residues. Germline assignment: CDR1 LGHNA and CDR2 YNFKEQ. With 8 bases removed from V and 6 bases from J, the gap between germline ends came to 11 bases. CDR3 coding DNA: TGTGCCAGCGGGGAGTCCCCAAACATTCAGTACTTC. Translating it yields CASGESPNIQYF.

V gene TRBV6-6 combines with J gene TRBJ1-5; 9 bases align to TRBD1. J gave up 7 bases and V 11 bases, and 6 bases lay outside the gene matches. CDR1 is MNHNY, CDR2 SVGAGI, per germline (reference sequence). The CDR3 is 12 amino acids. The CDR3 bases are TGTGCCGCACAGGGGGCGGGACAGCCCCAGCATTTT. It translates to CAAQGAGQPQHF.

CDR3 nucleotides: TGTGCCAGCAGCCGACTAGCGGGGGCCACCGGAGCGCAGTATTTT. Amino acids: CASSRLAGATGAQYF. The J gene is TRBJ2-3, the V gene TRBV11-1; 12 nucleotides match TRBD2. With 5 bases clipped from V and 10 bases from J, the junction kept 10 bases outside the gene matches. CDR1 is SGHAT and CDR2 is FQDESV in the germline V gene (reference sequence). The CDR3 sequence is 15 residues long.

The rearrangement uses TRBV6-4 and TRBJ2-2, with 14 bases fitting TRBD2. Germline V CDR1 and CDR2: MRHNA, SNTAGT. After removal of 6 bases from V and 3 bases from J, the junction contained 12 bases not matched to a gene. The length of the CDR3 is 19 residues. The CDR3 DNA sequence: TGTGCCAGCAGGAGAACTCGACTAGCGGGAGGGTGGTACACCGGGGAGCTGTTTTTT. This codes for CASRRTRLAGGWYTGELFF.

The gene calls are TRBV28 and TRBJ2-2; TRBD1 matches 8 bases. From germline, CDR1 is MDHEN and CDR2 SYDVKM. The junction had 9 bases not matched to a gene; V was cut back by 4 bases and J by 5 bases. This CDR3 has 16 residues. CDR3 loop: CASSSAGTGRTGELFF. DNA of the CDR3: TGTGCCAGCAGTTCGGCCGGGACAGGCAGAACCGGGGAGCTGTTTTTT.

The chain carries TRBV19 and TRBJ1-1; 7 nucleotides match TRBD1. This CDR3 comprises 13 residues. V shed 5 bases and J 5 bases; nucleotides not matched to a gene: 5. Germline V lookup: CDR1 LNHDA, CDR2 SQIVND (reference sequence). In nucleotides, the CDR3 is TGTGCCAGTAGTGTAGCCAGGGGGACTGAAGCTTTCTTT. Amino acid sequence: CASSVARGTEAFF.

This clone was picked up one time. This chain connects TRBV28 to TRBJ1-5; weak D call: TRBD1 (5 bases). The CDR3 totals 17 residues. CDR1 and CDR2 (germline): MDHEN, SYDVKM. Trimming removed 6 bases at V and 1 base at J, with 19 bases between. CDR3 in amino acids: CASRIGVTDESNQPQHF. CDR3 sequence (DNA): TGTGCCAGCAGAATAGGGGTGACAGATGAAAGCAATCAGCCCCAGCATTTT.

This chain uses TRBV7-2 with TRBJ2-7; D gene unclear. The CDR3 runs 13 residues. V lost 2 bases and J 6 bases, leaving 11 bases between the germline ends. Germline CDR1 reads SGHTA; CDR2 reads FQGNSA. The CDR3 DNA is TGTGCCAGCAGCTTACGTCGGAGTTCCGAGCAGTACTTC. This gives the protein CASSLRRSSEQYF.

V and J are TRBV5-4 and TRBJ2-3, with 7 bases that match TRBD2. The J segment lost 1 base and the V segment lost 1 base, leaving 0 bases of the junction unmatched. The CDR3 length is 14 residues. The germline CDR1 and CDR2 sequences are SGHNT and YYREEE (reference sequence). The CDR3 protein is CASSLTSGTDTQYF. The CDR3 DNA sequence: TGTGCCAGCAGCTTGACTAGCGGCACAGATACGCAGTATTTT.

The chain employs TRBV5-1 and TRBJ2-1; 10 positions match TRBD1. The CDR3 sequence is 13 residues long. V lost 7 bases and J lost 2; bases outside the gene matches: 0. The germline V gene has CDR1 SGHRS and CDR2 YFSETQ. CDR3 nucleotide sequence: TGCGCCAGCGGGACAGGGGCCTACAATGAGCAGTTCTTC. Encoded protein: CASGTGAYNEQFF.

The J gene is TRBJ2-1, the V gene TRBV6-5; D call uncertain. The ends were cut back, 0 bases at V and 8 bases at J, with 11 bases in the middle. CDR3 length: 14 residues. Germline V gene lookup returns CDR1 MNHEY and CDR2 SVGAGI. CDR3 sequence reads: CASSYSRRTHEQFF. The CDR3 DNA follows: TGTGCCAGCAGTTACTCACGCCGAACTCATGAGCAGTTCTTC.

CDR3 in DNA: TGTGCCAGCAGCCGGACAGGGGCGAGCGAGCAGTACTTC. This gives the protein CASSRTGASEQYF. The gene calls are TRBV5-5 and TRBJ2-7; 9 nucleotides line up with TRBD1. V was clipped by 4 bases and J by 6 bases; unmatched bases: 5. The germline gives CDR1 SGHKS, CDR2 YYEKEE (reference sequence). This CDR3 is 13 amino acids long.